The clone carrying this T cell receptor beta chain was seen a single time. Data came from immunoSEQ multiplex PCR; TCRdb stores just in-frame clones and leaves some out. Of about 1.1 million clones listed, around 78% were seen once; the top ten hold around 0.6%. The CDR3 is 14 amino acids. The V end lost 2 bases, the J end lost 6 bases, and 11 bases lay between the germline ends. From germline, CDR1 is KGHSH and CDR2 LQKENI. The data were taken from a study of shared clonotypes between healthy human individuals. The chain combines TRBV18 with TRBJ2-1; D is uncertain. The sequenced sample was memory CD4+ T cells from PBMCs. Sample subset: CD45RA-negative fraction. This clonotype originated in a young man in good health. Some clones in this sample may be carry-over from other donors' samples. CDR3 protein: CASSPFQPFNEQFF. The CDR3 coding sequence is TGTGCCAGCTCACCATTTCAGCCCTTCAATGAGCAGTTCTTC.